The 12 T cell receptor beta chains below all came from one sample that was sequenced in a study of response to subunit inactivated influenza vaccine. TCRdb reprocessed the RT-PCR reads via MiXCR and lists one record per CDR3 protein. The sample shows hundreds of thousands of distinct CDR3 sequences, 12% to 15% of them seen only once. Sequenced here: PBMCs from blood, sampled roughly 15 days before vaccination. These TCRs come from a man aged 45-65 years who received an inactivated influenza vaccine.

Worth noting for this clonotype: At one of its ends the junction is not consistent with the germline gene, which may arise from a read error. The genes are TRBV2 and TRBJ2-5; D uncertain. Germline CDR1 is SNHLY and CDR2 is FYNNEI. This CDR3 has 11 amino acids. Here the CDR3 DNA reads TGTGCCAGCAGGGACGAGGAGAGCCAGTACTTC. Amino acid sequence: CASRDEESQYF.

The chain links TRBV6-5 to TRBJ2-7, with unresolved D. Germline V gene sequence: CDR1 MNHEY, CDR2 SVGAGI. The CDR3 extends over 14 amino acids. The germline V and J ends were trimmed by 2 bases and 2 bases, with 10 bases remaining between them. This CDR3 reads CASSYLGPAYEQYF. CDR3 in DNA: TGTGCCAGCAGTTACCTGGGCCCAGCCTACGAGCAGTACTTC.

The rearrangement uses TRBV28 and TRBJ2-7; 7 bases line up with TRBD2. The germline V gene encodes CDR1 MDHEN and CDR2 SYDVKM. The CDR3 has 14 residues. J was trimmed by 3 bases and V by 5 bases; bases with no gene match: 7. The CDR3 reads CASSDPGTNYEQYF. DNA for the CDR3: TGTGCCAGCAGTGATCCCGGGACTAACTACGAGCAGTACTTC.

This clonotype was seen only a few times. V gene TRBV5-1 combines with J gene TRBJ1-2; 8 nucleotides match TRBD1. The CDR3 runs 14 residues. V shed 4 bases, J shed 4 bases, and the junction held 6 bases outside the gene matches. The germline CDR1 and CDR2 sequences are SGHRS and YFSETQ. The CDR3 nucleotides read TGCGCCAGCAGCGGAGACAGGGGAGTCTATGGCTACACCTTC. It codes for CASSGDRGVYGYTF. Using reference TRBV5-1 and TRBJ1-2 for the parts outside the CDR3, the full variable domain is KAGVTQTPRYLIKTRGQQVTLSCSPISGHRSVSWYQQTPGQGLQFLFEYFSETQRNKGNFPGRFSGRQFSNSRSEMNVSTLELGDSALYLCASSGDRGVYGYTFGSGTRLTVV.

This clonotype has only a few counts. The CDR3 bases are TGCAGCGTTTGTCCCGAGCAGTACTTC. As protein: CSVCPEQYF. V gene TRBV29-1 combines with J gene TRBJ2-7; D is undetermined. In germline, CDR1 is SQVTM, CDR2 ANQGSEA. There are 9 residues in the CDR3. Trimming cost V 5 bases and J 6 bases, with 5 bases left between them.

This clonotype turned up a few times. The chain recombines TRBV12-3 or TRBV12-4 with TRBJ2-7; 9 nucleotides align to TRBD1. The length of the CDR3 is 16 residues. V was pared by 6 bases and J by 2 bases, with 11 bases of the junction left unmatched. CDR3 sequence: CASRSATGTGTYEQYF. DNA for the CDR3: TGTGCCAGCAGAAGTGCTACCGGGACAGGGACCTACGAGCAGTACTTC.

The sample holds a few counts of this clonotype. The chain is built from TRBV4-2 and TRBJ2-1; D uncertain. Germline CDR1 is LGHNA and CDR2 is YNFKEQ. V lost 0 bases to trimming and J lost 8 bases, with 14 bases between them. The CDR3 spans 15 residues. CDR3 nucleotide sequence: TGTGCCAGCAGCCAAGAACCCCGGGCCCACGATGAGCAGTTCTTC. Its protein product is CASSQEPRAHDEQFF.

The genes are TRBV20-1 and TRBJ2-5; no firm D call. V lost 8 bases and J 5 bases, leaving 18 bases between the germline ends. The CDR3 spans 13 residues. Germline CDR1 is DFQATT and CDR2 is SNEGSKA (reference sequence). Here the CDR3 DNA reads TGCAGTCCTACGGGTGCGCGGTTCGAGACCCAGTACTTC. Its translation: CSPTGARFETQYF.

This chain links TRBV6-2 or TRBV6-3 with TRBJ2-7; D is unclear. The CDR3 contains 14 residues. Trimming stripped 0 bases from V and 5 bases from J, with 11 bases between. Germline V lookup: CDR1 MNHEY, CDR2 SVGEGT. The CDR3 bases are TGTGCCAGCAGTTACTCGCTAGGACGGAACGAGCAGTACTTC. It translates to CASSYSLGRNEQYF.

This clonotype was counted between two and nine times. This chain links TRBV20-1 with TRBJ2-1; D call uncertain. The CDR3 runs to 10 residues. CDR1 and CDR2 (germline): DFQATT, SNEGSKA (reference sequence). With 4 bases removed from V and 5 bases from J, the gap between germline ends came to 3 bases. The CDR3 sequence: CSAINNEQFF. The CDR3 DNA sequence: TGCAGTGCTATCAACAATGAGCAGTTCTTC.

The chain carries TRBV6-4 and TRBJ2-1; 10 bases are a match to TRBD2. The CDR3 runs to 14 residues. V dropped 5 bases and J dropped 8; count of bases not matched to a gene: 6. CDR1 and CDR2 from the germline V gene are MRHNA and SNTAGT. CDR3 DNA: TGTGCCAGCAGTAGCGGGAGGGCCACGGATGAGCAGTTCTTC. This translates into CASSSGRATDEQFF.

V is TRBV5-5 and J is TRBJ1-6; maybe TRBD1 (6 bases). V was shortened by 4 bases and J by 6 bases, with 11 bases between the two germline ends. Germline values: CDR1 SGHKS, CDR2 YYEKEE (reference sequence). The CDR3 is 14 amino acids. CDR3 sequence (DNA): TGTGCCAGCAGCATAACAGGGACTAATTCACCCCTCCACTTT. It yields the protein CASSITGTNSPLHF.